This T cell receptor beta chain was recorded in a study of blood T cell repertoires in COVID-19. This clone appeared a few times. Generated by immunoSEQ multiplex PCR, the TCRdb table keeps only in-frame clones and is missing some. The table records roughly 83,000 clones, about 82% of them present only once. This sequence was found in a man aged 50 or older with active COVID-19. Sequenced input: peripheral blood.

The DNA for the CDR3 is TGTGCCAGTAGTAAAGTCAGAGCCGGGACAGCGAACACTGAAGCTTTCTTT. Translating gives CASSKVRAGTANTEAFF. V usage is TRBV19 and J usage is TRBJ1-1; TRBD1 matches 7 bases. The junction had 12 bases not matched to a gene; V was cut back by 4 bases and J by 1 base. Germline CDR1 is LNHDA and CDR2 is SQIVND (reference sequence). This CDR3 contains 17 residues.